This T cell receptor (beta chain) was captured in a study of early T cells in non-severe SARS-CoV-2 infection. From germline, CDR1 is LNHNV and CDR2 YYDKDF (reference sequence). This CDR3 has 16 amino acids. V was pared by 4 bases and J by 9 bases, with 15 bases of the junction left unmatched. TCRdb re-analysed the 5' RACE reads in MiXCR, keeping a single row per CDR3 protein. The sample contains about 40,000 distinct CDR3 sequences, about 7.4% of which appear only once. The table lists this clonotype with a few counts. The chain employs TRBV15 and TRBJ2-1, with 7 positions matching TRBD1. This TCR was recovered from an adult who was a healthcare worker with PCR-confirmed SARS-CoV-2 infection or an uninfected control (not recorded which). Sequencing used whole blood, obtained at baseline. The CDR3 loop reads CATSTHQTGWDPEQFF. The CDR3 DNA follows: TGTGCCACCAGCACCCACCAGACAGGGTGGGATCCTGAGCAGTTCTTC. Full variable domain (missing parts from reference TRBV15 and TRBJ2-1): DAMVIQNPRYQVTQFGKPVTLSCSQTLNHNVMYWYQQKSSQAPKLLFHYYDKDFNNEADTPDNFQSRRPNTSFCFLDIRSPGLGDTAMYLCATSTHQTGWDPEQFFGPGTRLTVL.